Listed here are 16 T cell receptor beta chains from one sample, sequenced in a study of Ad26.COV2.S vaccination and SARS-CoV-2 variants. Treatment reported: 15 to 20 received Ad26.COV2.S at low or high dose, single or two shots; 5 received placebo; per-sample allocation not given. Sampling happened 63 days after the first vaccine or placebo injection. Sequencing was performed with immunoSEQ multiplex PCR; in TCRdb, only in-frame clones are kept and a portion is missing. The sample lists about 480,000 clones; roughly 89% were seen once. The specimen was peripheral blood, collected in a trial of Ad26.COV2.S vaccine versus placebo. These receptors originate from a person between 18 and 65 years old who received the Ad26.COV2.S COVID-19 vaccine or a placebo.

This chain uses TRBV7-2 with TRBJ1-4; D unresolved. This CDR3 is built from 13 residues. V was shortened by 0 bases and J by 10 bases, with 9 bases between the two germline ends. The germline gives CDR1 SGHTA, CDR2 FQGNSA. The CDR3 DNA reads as TGTGCCAGCAGCTTAGCGTTGGGGAGAAAACTGTTTTTT. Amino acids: CASSLALGRKLFF.

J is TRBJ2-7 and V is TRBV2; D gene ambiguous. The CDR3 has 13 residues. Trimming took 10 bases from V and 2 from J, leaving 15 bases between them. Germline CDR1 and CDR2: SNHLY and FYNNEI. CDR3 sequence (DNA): TGTGCCACCAGCCCACCGAATCCCTACGAGCAGTACTTC. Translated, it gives CATSPPNPYEQYF.

For the CDR3, the DNA is TGTGCCAGCAGCGCGATCCTTGGGGCGGGATTTCAAGAGACCCAGTACTTC. Its protein is CASSAILGAGFQETQYF. The V and J genes are TRBV9 and TRBJ2-5, with D perhaps TRBD2 (6 bases). V was clipped by 3 bases and J by 2 bases, with 20 bases between them. The CDR3 loop spans 17 amino acids. Germline V CDR1 and CDR2: SGDLS, YYNGEE.

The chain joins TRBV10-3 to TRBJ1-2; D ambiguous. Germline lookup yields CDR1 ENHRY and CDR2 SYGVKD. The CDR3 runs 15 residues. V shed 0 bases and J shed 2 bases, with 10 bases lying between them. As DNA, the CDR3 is TGTGCCATCAGTGAGTCCAACCCGGGAAACTATGGCTACACCTTC. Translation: CAISESNPGNYGYTF.

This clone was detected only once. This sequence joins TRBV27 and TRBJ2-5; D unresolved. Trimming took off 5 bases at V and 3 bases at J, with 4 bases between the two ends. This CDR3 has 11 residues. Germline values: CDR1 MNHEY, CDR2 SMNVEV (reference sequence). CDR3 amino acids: CASSPKETQYF. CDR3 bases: TGTGCCAGCAGTCCCAAAGAGACCCAGTACTTC.

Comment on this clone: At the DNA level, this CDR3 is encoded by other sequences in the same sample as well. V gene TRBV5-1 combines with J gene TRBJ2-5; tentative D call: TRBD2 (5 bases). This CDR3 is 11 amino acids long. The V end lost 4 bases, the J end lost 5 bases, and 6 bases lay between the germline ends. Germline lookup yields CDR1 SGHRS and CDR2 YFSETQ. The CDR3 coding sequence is TGCGCCAGCAGCCGAGGGGAGACCCAGTACTTC. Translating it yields CASSRGETQYF.

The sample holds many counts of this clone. In DNA, the CDR3 is TGTGCCAGCAGCCCGTCGGGCACCGGGGAGCTGTTTTTT. Amino acid sequence: CASSPSGTGELFF. This sequence joins TRBV11-2 and TRBJ2-2, with D uncertain. The CDR3 is made up of 13 amino acids. CDR1 and CDR2 from the germline V gene are SGHAT and FQNNGV. Trimming removed 5 bases at V and 4 bases at J, with 8 bases between.

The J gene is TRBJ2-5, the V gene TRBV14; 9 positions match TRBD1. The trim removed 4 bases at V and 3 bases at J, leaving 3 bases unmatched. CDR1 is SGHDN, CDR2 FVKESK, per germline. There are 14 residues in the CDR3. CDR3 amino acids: CASSRRDREETQYF. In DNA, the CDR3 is TGTGCCAGCAGCCGCCGGGACAGGGAAGAGACCCAGTACTTC.

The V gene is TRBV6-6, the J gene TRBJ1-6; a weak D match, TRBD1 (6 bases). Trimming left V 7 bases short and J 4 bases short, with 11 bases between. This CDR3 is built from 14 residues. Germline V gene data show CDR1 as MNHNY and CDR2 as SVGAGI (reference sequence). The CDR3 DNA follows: TGTGCCAGCAACCACCAGGGGTATAATTCACCCCTCCACTTT. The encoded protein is CASNHQGYNSPLHF.

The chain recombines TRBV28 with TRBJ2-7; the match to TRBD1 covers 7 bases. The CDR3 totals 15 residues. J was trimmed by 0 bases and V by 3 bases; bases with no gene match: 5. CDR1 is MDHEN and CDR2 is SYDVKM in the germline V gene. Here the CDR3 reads CASSFIGTASYEQYF. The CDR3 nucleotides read TGTGCCAGCAGTTTTATCGGGACAGCCTCCTACGAGCAGTACTTC. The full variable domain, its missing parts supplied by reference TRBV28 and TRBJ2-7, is DVKVTQSSRYLVKRTGEKVFLECVQDMDHENMFWYRQDPGLGLRLIYFSYDVKMKEKGDIPEGYSVSREKKERFSLILESASTNQTSMYLCASSFIGTASYEQYFGPGTRLTVT.

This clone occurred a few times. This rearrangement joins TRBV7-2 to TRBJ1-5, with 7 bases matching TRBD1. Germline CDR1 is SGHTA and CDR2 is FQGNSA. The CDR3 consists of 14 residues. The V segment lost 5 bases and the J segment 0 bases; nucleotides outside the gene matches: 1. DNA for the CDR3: TGTGCCAGCAGCCAGGGGGATAGCAATCAGCCCCAGCATTTT. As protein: CASSQGDSNQPQHF.

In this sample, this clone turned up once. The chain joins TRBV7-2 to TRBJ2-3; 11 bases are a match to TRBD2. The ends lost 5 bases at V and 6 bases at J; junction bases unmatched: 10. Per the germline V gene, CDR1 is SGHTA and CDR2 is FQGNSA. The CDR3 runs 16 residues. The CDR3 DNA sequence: TGTGCCAGCAGCCTCTCGGTAGCGGGAGGGAGGGATACGCAGTATTTT. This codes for CASSLSVAGGRDTQYF. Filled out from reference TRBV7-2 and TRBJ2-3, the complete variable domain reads GAGVSQSPSNKVTEKGKDVELRCDPISGHTALYWYRQSLGQGLEFLIYFQGNSAPDKSGLPSDRFSAERTGGSVSTLTIQRTQQEDSAVYLCASSLSVAGGRDTQYFGPGTRLTVL.

The CDR3 here is CASSRPSGSGETQYF. Written as DNA, the CDR3 is TGTGCCAGCAGCCGACCCTCAGGGTCGGGGGAGACCCAGTACTTC. The chain joins TRBV7-9 to TRBJ2-5, with D perhaps being TRBD1 or TRBD2 (5 bases each). Germline assignment: CDR1 SEHNR and CDR2 FQNEAQ (reference sequence). The CDR3 consists of 15 residues. Trimming removed 5 bases at V and 5 bases at J, with 18 bases between. Complete variable domain (other parts from reference TRBV7-9 and TRBJ2-5): DTGVSQNPRHKITKRGQNVTFRCDPISEHNRLYWYRQTLGQGPEFLTYFQNEAQLEKSRLLSDRFSAERPKGSFSTLEIQRTEQGDSAMYLCASSRPSGSGETQYFGPGTRLLVL.

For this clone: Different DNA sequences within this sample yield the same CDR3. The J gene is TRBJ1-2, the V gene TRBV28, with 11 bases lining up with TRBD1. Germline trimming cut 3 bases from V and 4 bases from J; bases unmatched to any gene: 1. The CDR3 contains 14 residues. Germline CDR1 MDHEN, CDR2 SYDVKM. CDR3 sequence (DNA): TGTGCCAGCAGTTTCGGGACAGGGGGCTATGGCTACACCTTC. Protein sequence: CASSFGTGGYGYTF.

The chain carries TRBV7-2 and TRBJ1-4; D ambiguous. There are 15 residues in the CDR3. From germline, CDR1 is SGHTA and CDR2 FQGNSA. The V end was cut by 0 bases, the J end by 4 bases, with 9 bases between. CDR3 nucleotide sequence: TGTGCCAGCAGCTTAGCTCTAGGGTATAATGAAAAACTGTTTTTT. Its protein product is CASSLALGYNEKLFF.

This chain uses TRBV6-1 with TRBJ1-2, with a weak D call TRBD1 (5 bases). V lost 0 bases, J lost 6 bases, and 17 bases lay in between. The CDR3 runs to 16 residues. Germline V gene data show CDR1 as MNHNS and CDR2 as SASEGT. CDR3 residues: CASSEALLGGRDGYTF. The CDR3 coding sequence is TGTGCCAGCAGTGAAGCGCTTCTTGGGGGGAGGGATGGCTACACCTTC.